This T cell receptor (beta chain) is drawn from a study of blood T cells in healthy people across ages. A second roughly 6 to 12 cycle PCR used barcoded and J-beta primers. Every molecule of cDNA carried a tag from a template-switch adaptor with 12 random nucleotides. TCRdb itself ran the 5' RACE reads through MiXCR, one entry per CDR3 protein. Counted here are around 710,000 distinct CDR3 sequences, roughly 41% occurring once; the ten biggest clones make up approximately 22%. About this clonotype: The antigen remains undetermined.

Study-level points and caveats: Leaving the PBMCs unsorted stopped any conclusive comparison of naive versus antigen-experienced cells. Unknown donor CMV status possibly confounded expanded clonotype changes.

What was sequenced was blood. This TCR was recovered from a woman aged 55-75 years in good health.

DNA for the CDR3: TGTGCCAGCAGACAGCTCTATAGCAATCAGCCCCAGCATTTT. This codes for CASRQLYSNQPQHF. The chain recombines TRBV6-5 with TRBJ1-5; D not certain. The V gene lost 6 bases and the J gene lost 0 bases, with 9 bases spanning the gap. CDR1 and CDR2 (germline): MNHEY, SVGAGI. There are 14 residues in the CDR3.